A selection of T cell receptor beta chains follows, all from one sample in a study of blood T cell repertoires in COVID-19. Data came from immunoSEQ multiplex PCR; TCRdb stores just in-frame clones and leaves some out. The sample carries about 200,000 clones, approximately 90% recorded once. Specimen: peripheral blood. The receptors were gathered from a man in his fifties or sixties with acute or convalescent COVID-19. The CDR3 runs from the conserved cysteine through the conserved F or W. Each record gives: CDR3 protein, CDR3 length, J gene, V gene.

CASSLDFYEQYF | 12 | TRBJ2-7 | TRBV5-1
CSVALNSNQPQHF | 13 | TRBJ1-5 | TRBV29-1
CASSYAPRGDNQPQHF | 16 | TRBJ1-5 | TRBV6-2/TRBV6-3
CASSLQGAGGELFF | 14 | TRBJ2-2 | TRBV6-5
CASSPGPTSSGNTIYF | 16 | TRBJ1-3 | TRBV6-6
CASSHKSLSNQPQHF | 15 | TRBJ1-5 | TRBV3-1/TRBV3-2
CASSVPRNLAGELFF | 15 | TRBJ2-2 | TRBV5-6
CASSWDFETQYF | 12 | TRBJ2-5 | TRBV5-8
CASSLDSLNYGYTF | 14 | TRBJ1-2 | TRBV11-1
CSVARDISYEQYF | 13 | TRBJ2-7 | TRBV29-1
CAISAGDSPMLDTF | 14 | TRBJ1-2 | TRBV10-3
CASSYSRLGNEQFF | 14 | TRBJ2-1 | TRBV6-5
CASSLGSHVGGRSYTF | 16 | TRBJ1-2 | TRBV7-8
CASSSPVGRGYMNTEAFF | 18 | TRBJ1-1 | TRBV5-1
CASSIGGNSADTQYF | 15 | TRBJ2-3 | TRBV19
CASRNLGQVGEKLFF | 15 | TRBJ1-4 | TRBV5-1
CASSLTGDYGYTF | 13 | TRBJ1-2 | TRBV19
CASSFRQGNYNEQFF | 15 | TRBJ2-1 | TRBV6-6
CSVVGGSTDTQYF | 13 | TRBJ2-3 | TRBV29-1
CASSLGGEETQYF | 13 | TRBJ2-5 | TRBV10-1
CASSISGLRSNQPQHF | 16 | TRBJ1-5 | TRBV19
CASSTLVGETQYF | 13 | TRBJ2-5 | TRBV7-3
CASSLEAQGSSYNSPLHF | 18 | TRBJ1-6 | TRBV5-1
CAISEPGTSGSTQYF | 15 | TRBJ2-3 | TRBV10-3
CASSYPSTGELFF | 13 | TRBJ2-2 | TRBV6-5
CSVGERGTTTDTQYF | 15 | TRBJ2-3 | TRBV29-1
CASSDGGSNEKLFF | 14 | TRBJ1-4 | TRBV10-1
CASSYYRGNQNTIYF | 15 | TRBJ1-3 | TRBV6-5
CASSLELASYNEQFF | 15 | TRBJ2-1 | TRBV5-1